The entry that follows covers one T cell receptor (beta chain) sequence. Antigen: not known. Original processing notes: Junction-only immunoSEQ data arrived without quality scores, meaning filtering differed. The method was immunoSEQ multiplex PCR; TCRdb's version includes in-frame clones alone and lacks a portion of them. The D gene and trimming were derived from the DNA, and the V and J assignments and clone size from that table. This sample has roughly 410,000 clones, with 90% to 97% found just once. The CDR3 consists of 14 residues. Germline lookup yields CDR1 MNHEY and CDR2 SMNVEV (reference sequence). The ends were cut back, 2 bases at V and 4 bases at J, with 8 bases in the middle. This specimen belongs to a study of shared clonotypes between healthy human individuals. Study-wide findings and caveats: Estimated richness was generally greater in naive than memory subsets.

The chain employs TRBV27 and TRBJ1-4; D gene uncertain. Specimen: memory CD8+ T cells sorted from blood. The subset was: CD45RO+ cells pooled with CCR7-negative TemRA cells. This receptor was taken from a man aged 25 to 45 in good health. DNA for the CDR3: TGTGCCAGCAGTTTAAGACCGTATAATGAAAAACTGTTTTTT. Its protein is CASSLRPYNEKLFF.